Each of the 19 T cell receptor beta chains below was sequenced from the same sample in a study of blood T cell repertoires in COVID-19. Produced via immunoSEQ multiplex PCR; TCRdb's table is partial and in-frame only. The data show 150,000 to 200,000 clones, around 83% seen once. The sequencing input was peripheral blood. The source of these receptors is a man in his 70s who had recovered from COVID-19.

The CDR3 loop reads CASSDRTGMNTGELFF. The DNA for the CDR3 is TGTGCCAGCAGTGACCGTACAGGGATGAACACCGGGGAGCTGTTTTTT. The J gene is TRBJ2-2, the V gene TRBV2; a weak D match, TRBD1 (6 bases). The CDR3 consists of 16 residues. Germline V gene lookup returns CDR1 SNHLY and CDR2 FYNNEI. V was trimmed by 3 bases and J by 1 base, leaving 12 bases between them.

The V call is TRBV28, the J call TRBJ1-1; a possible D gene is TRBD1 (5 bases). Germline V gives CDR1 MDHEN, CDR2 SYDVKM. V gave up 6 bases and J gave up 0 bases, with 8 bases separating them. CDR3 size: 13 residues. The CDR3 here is CASRGAVNTEAFF. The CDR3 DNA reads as TGTGCCAGCAGAGGGGCTGTGAACACTGAAGCTTTCTTT.

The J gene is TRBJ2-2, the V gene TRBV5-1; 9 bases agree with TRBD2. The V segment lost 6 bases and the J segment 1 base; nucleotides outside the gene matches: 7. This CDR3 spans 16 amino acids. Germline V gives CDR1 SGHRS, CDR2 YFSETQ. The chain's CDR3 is CASTHMTSGNTGELFF. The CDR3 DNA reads TGCGCCAGCACCCACATGACTAGCGGGAACACCGGGGAGCTGTTTTTT.

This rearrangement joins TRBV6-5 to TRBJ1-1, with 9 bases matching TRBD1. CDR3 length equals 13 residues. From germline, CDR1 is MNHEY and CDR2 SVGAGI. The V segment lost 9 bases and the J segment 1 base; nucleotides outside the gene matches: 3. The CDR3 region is CASAGQGNTEAFF. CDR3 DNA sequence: TGTGCCAGTGCGGGACAGGGGAACACTGAAGCTTTCTTT.

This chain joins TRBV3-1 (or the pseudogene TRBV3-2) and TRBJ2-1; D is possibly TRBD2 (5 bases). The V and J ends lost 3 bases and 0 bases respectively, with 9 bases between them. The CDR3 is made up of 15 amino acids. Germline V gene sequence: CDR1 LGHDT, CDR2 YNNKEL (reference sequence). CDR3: CASSHAADSYNEQFF. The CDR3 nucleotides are TGTGCCAGCAGCCACGCAGCGGACTCCTACAATGAGCAGTTCTTC.

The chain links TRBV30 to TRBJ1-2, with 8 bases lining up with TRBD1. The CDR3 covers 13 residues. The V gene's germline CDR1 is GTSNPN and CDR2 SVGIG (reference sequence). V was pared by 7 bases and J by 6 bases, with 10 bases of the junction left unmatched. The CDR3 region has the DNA TGTGCCTTCCGGACAGGGTCTTCTCATGGCTACACCTTC. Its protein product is CAFRTGSSHGYTF.

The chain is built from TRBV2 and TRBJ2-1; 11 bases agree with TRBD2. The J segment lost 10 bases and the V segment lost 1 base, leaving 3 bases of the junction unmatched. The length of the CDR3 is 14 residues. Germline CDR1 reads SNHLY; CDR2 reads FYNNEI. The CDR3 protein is CASSEGLAGGEQFF. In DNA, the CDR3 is TGTGCCAGCAGTGAAGGGCTAGCGGGAGGCGAGCAGTTCTTC.

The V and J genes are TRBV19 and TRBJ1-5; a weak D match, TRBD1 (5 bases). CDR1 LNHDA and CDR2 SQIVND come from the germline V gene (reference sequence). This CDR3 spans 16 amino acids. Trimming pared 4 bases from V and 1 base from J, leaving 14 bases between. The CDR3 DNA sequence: TGTGCCAGTAGTACCGACCCCGGGGGGAGCAATCAGCCCCAGCATTTT. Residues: CASSTDPGGSNQPQHF.

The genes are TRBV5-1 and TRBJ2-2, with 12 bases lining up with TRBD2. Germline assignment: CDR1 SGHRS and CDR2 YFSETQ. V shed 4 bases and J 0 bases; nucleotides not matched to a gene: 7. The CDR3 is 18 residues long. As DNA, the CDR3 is TGCGCCAGCAGCGGCGGGACTAGCGGGCCTCCGAACACCGGGGAGCTGTTTTTT. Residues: CASSGGTSGPPNTGELFF.

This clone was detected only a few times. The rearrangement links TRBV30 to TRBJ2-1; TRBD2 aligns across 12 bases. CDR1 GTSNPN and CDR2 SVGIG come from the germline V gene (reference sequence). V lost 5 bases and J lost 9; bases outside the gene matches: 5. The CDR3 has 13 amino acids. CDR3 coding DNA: TGTGCCTGGGGACTAGCGGGAAGGCGTGAGCAGTTCTTC. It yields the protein CAWGLAGRREQFF.

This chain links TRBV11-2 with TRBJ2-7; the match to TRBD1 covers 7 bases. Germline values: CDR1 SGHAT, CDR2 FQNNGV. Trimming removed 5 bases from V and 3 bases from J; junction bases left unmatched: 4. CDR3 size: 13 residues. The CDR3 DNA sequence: TGTGCCAGCAGCCCGGGACAGCACTACGAGCAGTACTTC. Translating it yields CASSPGQHYEQYF.

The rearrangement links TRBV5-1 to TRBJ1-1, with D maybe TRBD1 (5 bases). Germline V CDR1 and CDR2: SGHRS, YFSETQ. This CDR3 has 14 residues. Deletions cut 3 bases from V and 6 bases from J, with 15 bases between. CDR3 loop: CASSWRVGEAEAFF. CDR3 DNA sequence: TGCGCCAGCAGCTGGCGGGTGGGGGAGGCTGAAGCTTTCTTT.

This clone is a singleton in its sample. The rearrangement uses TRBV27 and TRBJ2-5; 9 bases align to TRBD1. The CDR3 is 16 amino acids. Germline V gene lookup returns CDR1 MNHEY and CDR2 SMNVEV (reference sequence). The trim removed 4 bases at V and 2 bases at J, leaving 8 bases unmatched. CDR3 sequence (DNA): TGTGCCAGCAGTTACCAGACCGGGACAGGGCAAGAGACCCAGTACTTC. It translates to CASSYQTGTGQETQYF.

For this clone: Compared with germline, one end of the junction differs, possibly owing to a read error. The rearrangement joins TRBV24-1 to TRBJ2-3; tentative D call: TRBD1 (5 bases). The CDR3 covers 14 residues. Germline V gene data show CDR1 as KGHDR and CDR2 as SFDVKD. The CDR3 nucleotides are TGTACCACCAGTCGAAGGGGAAGCACAGATACGCAGTATTTT. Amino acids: CTTSRRGSTDTQYF.

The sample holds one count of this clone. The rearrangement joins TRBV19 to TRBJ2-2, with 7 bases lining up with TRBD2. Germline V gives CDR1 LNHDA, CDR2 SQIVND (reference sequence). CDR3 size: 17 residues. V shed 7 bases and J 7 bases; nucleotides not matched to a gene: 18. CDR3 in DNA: TGTGCCAGTACTTCCGGGGGGTGGGCGGGCCGGATCGGGGAGCTGTTTTTT. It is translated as CASTSGGWAGRIGELFF.

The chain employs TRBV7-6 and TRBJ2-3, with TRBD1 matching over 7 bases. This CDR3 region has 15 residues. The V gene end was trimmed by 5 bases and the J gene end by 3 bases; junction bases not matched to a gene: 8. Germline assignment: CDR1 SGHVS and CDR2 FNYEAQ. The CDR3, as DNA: TGTGCCAGCAGCCCCACAGGGGTTGAAACAGATACGCAGTATTTT. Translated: CASSPTGVETDTQYF.

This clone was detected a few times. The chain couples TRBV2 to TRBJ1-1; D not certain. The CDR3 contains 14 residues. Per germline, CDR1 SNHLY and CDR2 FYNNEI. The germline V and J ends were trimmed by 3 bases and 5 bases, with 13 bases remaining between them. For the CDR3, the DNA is TGTGCCAGCAGTGACCGGGCCCCGGGAACTGAAGCTTTCTTT. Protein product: CASSDRAPGTEAFF.

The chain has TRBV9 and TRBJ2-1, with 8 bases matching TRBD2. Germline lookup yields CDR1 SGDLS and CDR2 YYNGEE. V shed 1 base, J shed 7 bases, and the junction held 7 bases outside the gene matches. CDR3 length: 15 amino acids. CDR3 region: CASSVTSGSVNEQFF. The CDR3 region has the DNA TGTGCCAGCAGCGTAACAAGCGGGAGTGTTAATGAGCAGTTCTTC. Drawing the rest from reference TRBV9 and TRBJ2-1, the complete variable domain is DSGVTQTPKHLITATGQRVTLRCSPRSGDLSVYWYQQSLDQGLQFLIQYYNGEERAKGNILERFSAQQFPDLHSELNLSSLELGDSALYFCASSVTSGSVNEQFFGPGTRLTVL.

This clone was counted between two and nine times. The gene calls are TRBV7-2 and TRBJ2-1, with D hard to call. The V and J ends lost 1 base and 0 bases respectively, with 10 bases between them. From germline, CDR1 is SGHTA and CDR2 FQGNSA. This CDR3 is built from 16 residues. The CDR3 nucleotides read TGTGCCAGCAGCTTAGTGGGCAGAAACTCCTACAATGAGCAGTTCTTC. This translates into CASSLVGRNSYNEQFF.